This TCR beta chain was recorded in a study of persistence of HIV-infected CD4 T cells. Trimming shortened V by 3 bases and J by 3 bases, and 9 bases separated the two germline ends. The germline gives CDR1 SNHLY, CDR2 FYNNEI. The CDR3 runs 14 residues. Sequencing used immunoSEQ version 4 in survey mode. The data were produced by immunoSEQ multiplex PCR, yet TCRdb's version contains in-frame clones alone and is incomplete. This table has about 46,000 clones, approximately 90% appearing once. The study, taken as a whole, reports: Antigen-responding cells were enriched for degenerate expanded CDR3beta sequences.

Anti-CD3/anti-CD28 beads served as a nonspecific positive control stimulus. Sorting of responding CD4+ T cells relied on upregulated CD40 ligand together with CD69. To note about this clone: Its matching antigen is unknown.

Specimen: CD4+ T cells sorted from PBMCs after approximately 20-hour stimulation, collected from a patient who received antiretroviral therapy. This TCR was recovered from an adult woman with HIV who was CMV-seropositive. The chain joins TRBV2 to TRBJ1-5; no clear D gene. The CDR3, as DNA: TGTGCCAGCAGTGATGTGGACCCCAATCAGCCCCAGCATTTT. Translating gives CASSDVDPNQPQHF.